The T cell receptor beta chain described here comes from a study of T-cell reconstitution after alpha-beta-depleted transplantation in children. CDR1 is DFQATT, CDR2 SNEGSKA, per germline (reference sequence). With V trimmed by 2 bases and J by 3 bases, 8 bases remained unmatched. The CDR3 length is 15 residues. In its sample, this clonotype was seen a few times. This sample's TCRbeta library carried unique molecular identifier barcodes. MiXCR, applied by TCRdb to the PCR reads, yields one record per CDR3 protein. The data show about 500,000 distinct CDR3 sequences, approximately 32% seen once. The gene calls are TRBV20-1 and TRBJ2-3; TRBD2 matches at 7 bases. The receptor comes from a human donor who donated a stem cell graft to a child with aplastic anemia. The sample was PBMCs from the stem cell graft donor, taken from the stem cell graft. CDR3 DNA sequence: TGCAGTGCTAGATTTCGGCGGGAGATAACAGATACGCAGTATTTT. Translated, it gives CSARFRREITDTQYF.